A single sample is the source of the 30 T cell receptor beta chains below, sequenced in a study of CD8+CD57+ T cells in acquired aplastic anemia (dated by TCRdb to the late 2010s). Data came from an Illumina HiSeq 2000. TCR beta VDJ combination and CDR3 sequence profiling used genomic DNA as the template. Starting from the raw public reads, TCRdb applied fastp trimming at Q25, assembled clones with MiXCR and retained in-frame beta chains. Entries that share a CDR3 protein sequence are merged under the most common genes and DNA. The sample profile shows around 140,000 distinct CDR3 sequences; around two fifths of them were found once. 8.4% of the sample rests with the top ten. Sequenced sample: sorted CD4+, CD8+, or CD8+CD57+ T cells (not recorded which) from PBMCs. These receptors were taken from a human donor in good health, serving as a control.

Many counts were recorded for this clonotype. The CDR3 spells CASNIGGRTSTDTQYF. The CDR3, as DNA: TGTGCCAGCAACATAGGCGGGAGGACCTCCACAGATACGCAGTATTTT. This chain connects TRBV9 to TRBJ2-3; 8 nucleotides align to TRBD2. Germline CDR1 SGDLS, CDR2 YYNGEE. The trim removed 6 bases at V and 2 bases at J, leaving 11 bases unmatched. The CDR3 runs to 16 residues.

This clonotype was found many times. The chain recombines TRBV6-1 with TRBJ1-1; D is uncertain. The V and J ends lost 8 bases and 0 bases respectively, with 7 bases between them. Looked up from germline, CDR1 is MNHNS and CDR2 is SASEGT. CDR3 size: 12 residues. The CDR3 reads CASSQMNTEAFF. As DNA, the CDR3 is TGTGCCAGCTCCCAGATGAACACTGAAGCTTTCTTT.

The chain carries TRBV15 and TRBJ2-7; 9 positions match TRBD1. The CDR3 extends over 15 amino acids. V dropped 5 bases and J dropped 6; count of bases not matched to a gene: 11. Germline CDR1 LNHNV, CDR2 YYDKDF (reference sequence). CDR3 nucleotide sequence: TGTGCCACCAGCGGAGGGGGACAGGGTGAGGCCGAGCAGTACTTC. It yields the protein CATSGGGQGEAEQYF.

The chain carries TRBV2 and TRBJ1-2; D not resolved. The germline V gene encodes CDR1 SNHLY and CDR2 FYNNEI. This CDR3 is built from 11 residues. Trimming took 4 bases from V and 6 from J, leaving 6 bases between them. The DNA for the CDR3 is TGTGCCAGCAGTGCAAAGGATGGCTACACCTTC. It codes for CASSAKDGYTF.

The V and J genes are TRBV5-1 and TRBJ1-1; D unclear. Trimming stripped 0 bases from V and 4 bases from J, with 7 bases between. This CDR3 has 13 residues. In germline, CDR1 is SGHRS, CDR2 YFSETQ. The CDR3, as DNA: TGCGCCAGCAGCTTGGCCCAATTCACTGAAGCTTTCTTT. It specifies CASSLAQFTEAFF.

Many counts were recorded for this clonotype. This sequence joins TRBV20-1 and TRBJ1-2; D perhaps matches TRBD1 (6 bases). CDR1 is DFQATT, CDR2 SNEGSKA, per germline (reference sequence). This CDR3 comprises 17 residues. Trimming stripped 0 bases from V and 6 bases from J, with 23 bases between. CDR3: CSARDNSGASFPHGYTF. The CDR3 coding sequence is TGCAGTGCTAGAGACAACTCGGGGGCATCTTTCCCACATGGCTACACCTTC.

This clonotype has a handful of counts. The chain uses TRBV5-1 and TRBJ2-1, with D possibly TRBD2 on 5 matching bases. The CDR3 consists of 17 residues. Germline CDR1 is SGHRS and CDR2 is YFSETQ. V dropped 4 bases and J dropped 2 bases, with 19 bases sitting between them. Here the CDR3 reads CASSRTPLGEAYNEQFF. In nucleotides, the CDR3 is TGCGCCAGCAGCCGGACTCCCTTAGGTGAGGCCTACAATGAGCAGTTCTTC.

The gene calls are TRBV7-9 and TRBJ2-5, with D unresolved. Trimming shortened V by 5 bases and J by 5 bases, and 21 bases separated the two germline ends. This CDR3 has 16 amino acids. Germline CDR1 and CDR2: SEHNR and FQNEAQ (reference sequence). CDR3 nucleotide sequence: TGTGCCAGCAGCCCCGACATTGATAGTCCCTGGGAGACCCAGTACTTC. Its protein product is CASSPDIDSPWETQYF.

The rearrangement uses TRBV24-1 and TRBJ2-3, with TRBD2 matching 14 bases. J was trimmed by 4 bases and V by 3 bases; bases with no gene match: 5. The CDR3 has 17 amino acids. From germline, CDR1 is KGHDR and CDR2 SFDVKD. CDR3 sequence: CATSDRGLAGGPDTQYF. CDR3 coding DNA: TGTGCCACCAGTGATCGCGGACTAGCGGGGGGACCAGATACGCAGTATTTT.

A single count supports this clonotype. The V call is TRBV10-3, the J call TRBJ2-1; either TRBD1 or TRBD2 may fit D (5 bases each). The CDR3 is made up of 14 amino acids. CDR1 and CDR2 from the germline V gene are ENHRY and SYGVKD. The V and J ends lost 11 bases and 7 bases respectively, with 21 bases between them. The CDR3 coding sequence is TGTGCCTTACGCCCCGAGGGACGGACTAATGAGCAGTTCTTC. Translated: CALRPEGRTNEQFF.

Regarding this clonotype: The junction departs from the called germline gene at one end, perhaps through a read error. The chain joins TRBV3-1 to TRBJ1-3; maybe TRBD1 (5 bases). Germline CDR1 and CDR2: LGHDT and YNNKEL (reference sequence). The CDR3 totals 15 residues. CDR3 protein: CASSQGRTSENTIYF. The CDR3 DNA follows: TGTGCCAGCAGCCAGGGGCGCACCTCTGAAAACACCATATATTTT.

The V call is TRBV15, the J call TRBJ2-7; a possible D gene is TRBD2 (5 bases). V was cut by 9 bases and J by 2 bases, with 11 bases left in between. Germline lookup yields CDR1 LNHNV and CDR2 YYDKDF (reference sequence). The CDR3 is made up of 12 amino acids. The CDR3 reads CATEDLTYEQYF. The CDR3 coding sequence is TGTGCCACGGAGGACTTGACCTACGAGCAGTACTTC.

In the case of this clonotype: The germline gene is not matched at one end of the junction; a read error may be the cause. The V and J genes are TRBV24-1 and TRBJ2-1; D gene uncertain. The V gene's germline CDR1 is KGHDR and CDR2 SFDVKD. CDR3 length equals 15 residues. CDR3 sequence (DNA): TGTGCCACCGTGACGGTGGGCGTACCCTACAGTGAGCAGTTCTTC. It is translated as CATVTVGVPYSEQFF.

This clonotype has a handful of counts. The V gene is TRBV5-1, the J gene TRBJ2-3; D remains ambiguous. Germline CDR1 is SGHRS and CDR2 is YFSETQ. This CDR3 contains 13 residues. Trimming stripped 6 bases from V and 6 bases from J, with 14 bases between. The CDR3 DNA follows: TGCGCCAGCAACCCTTTTCCCCCCGATACGCAGTATTTT. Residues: CASNPFPPDTQYF. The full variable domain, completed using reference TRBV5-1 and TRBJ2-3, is KAGVTQTPRYLIKTRGQQVTLSCSPISGHRSVSWYQQTPGQGLQFLFEYFSETQRNKGNFPGRFSGRQFSNSRSEMNVSTLELGDSALYLCASNPFPPDTQYFGPGTRLTVL.

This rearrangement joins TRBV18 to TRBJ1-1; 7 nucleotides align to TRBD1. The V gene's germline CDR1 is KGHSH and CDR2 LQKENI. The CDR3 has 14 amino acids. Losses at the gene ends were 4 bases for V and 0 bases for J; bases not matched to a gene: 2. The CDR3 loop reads CASSQGTVNTEAFF. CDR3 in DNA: TGTGCCAGCTCACAGGGGACAGTGAACACTGAAGCTTTCTTT.

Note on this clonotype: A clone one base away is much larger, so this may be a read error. CDR3 protein: CASGLEGGRRDNSPLHF. In DNA, the CDR3 is TGTGCCAGCGGCTTAGAGGGAGGGAGAAGGGATAATTCACCCCTCCACTTT. The V and J genes are TRBV11-2 and TRBJ1-6; no clear D gene. CDR1 is SGHAT, CDR2 FQNNGV, per germline. The CDR3 spans 17 residues.

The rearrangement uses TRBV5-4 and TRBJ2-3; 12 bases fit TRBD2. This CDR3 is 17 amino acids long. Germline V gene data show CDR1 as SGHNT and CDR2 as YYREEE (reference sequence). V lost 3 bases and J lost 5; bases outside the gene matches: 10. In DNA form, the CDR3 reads TGTGCCAGCAGCTCGAGGGCTAGCGGGAGGGGTGGAGATACGCAGTATTTT. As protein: CASSSRASGRGGDTQYF.

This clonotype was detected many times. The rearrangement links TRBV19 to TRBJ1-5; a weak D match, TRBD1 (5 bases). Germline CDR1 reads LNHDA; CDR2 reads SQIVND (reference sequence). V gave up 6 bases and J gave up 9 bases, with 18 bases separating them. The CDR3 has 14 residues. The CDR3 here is CASRSGSLLGPQHF. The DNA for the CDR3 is TGTGCCAGTAGATCAGGGAGCCTACTGGGGCCCCAGCATTTT.

The CDR3 bases are TGTGCCTGGAGTGTACGCTTGACAGGCCCCGAAAAACTGTTTTTT. This translates into CAWSVRLTGPEKLFF. The V and J genes are TRBV30 and TRBJ1-4; TRBD1 is a possible D gene (6 bases). Germline values: CDR1 GTSNPN, CDR2 SVGIG (reference sequence). The CDR3 contains 15 residues. Between the trimmed V and J ends, which lost 0 bases and 8 bases, there was a span of 16 bases. The full variable domain, completed using reference TRBV30 and TRBJ1-4, is SQTIHQWPATLVQPVGSPLSLECTVEGTSNPNLYWYRQAAGRGLQLLFYSVGIGQISSEVPQNLSASRPQDRQFILSSKKLLLSDSGFYLCAWSVRLTGPEKLFFGSGTQLSVL.

The CDR3 is CSALGVTSGRSSYEQYF. The CDR3 DNA follows: TGCAGTGCCCTAGGAGTTACTAGCGGGAGGAGCTCCTACGAGCAGTACTTC. V is TRBV20-1 and J is TRBJ2-7, with 12 positions matching TRBD2. The germline V gene has CDR1 DFQATT and CDR2 SNEGSKA (reference sequence). The V and J ends lost 6 bases and 0 bases, in that order; junction bases with no gene match: 12. The CDR3 totals 17 residues.

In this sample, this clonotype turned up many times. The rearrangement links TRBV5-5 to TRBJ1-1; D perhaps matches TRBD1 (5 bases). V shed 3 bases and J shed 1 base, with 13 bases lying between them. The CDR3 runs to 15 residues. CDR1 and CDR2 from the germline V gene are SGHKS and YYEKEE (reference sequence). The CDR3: CASSSSRARNTEAFF. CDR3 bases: TGTGCCAGCAGCTCCTCCAGGGCGCGGAACACTGAAGCTTTCTTT. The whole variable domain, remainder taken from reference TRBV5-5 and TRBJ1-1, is DAGVTQSPTHLIKTRGQQVTLRCSPISGHKSVSWYQQVLGQGPQFIFQYYEKEERGRGNFPDRFSARQFPNYSSELNVNALLLGDSALYLCASSSSRARNTEAFFGQGTRLTVV.

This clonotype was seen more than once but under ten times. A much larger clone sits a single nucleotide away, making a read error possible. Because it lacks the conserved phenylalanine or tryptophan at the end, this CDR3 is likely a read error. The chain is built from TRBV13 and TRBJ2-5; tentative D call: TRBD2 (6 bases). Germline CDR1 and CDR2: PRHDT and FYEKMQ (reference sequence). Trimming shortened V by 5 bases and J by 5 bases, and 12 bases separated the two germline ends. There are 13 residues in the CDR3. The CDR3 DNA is TGTGCCAGCAGCCCGGGGGTGGGGGAGACCCAGTACCTC. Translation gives CASSPGVGETQYL.

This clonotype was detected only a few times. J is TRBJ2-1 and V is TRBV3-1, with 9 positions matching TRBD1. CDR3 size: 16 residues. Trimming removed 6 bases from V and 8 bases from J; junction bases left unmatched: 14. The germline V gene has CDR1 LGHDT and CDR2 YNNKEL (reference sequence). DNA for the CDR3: TGTGCCAGCAGGGCCGGTACAGGGGGCTGGGGCGATGAGCAGTTCTTC. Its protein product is CASRAGTGGWGDEQFF.

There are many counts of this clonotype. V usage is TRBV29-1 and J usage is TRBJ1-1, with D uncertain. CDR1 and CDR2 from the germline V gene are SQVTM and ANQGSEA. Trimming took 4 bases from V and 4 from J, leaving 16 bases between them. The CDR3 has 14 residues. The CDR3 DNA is TGCAGCGTTGTTGGGGAGGAAGAGAGCACTGAAGCTTTCTTT. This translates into CSVVGEEESTEAFF.

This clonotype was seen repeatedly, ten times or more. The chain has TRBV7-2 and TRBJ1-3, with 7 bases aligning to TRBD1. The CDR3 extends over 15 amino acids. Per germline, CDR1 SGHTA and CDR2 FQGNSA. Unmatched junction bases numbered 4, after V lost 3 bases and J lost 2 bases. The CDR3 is CASSFFTGAGNTIYF. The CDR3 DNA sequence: TGTGCCAGCAGCTTTTTCACAGGGGCTGGAAACACCATATATTTT.

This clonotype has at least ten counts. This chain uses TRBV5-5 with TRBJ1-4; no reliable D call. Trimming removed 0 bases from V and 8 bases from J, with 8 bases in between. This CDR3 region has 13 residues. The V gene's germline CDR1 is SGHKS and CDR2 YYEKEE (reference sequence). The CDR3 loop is CASSLATGEKLFF. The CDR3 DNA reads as TGTGCCAGCAGCTTGGCAACGGGGGAAAAACTGTTTTTT.

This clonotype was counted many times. CDR3: CASMPGLAAPETQYF. Written as DNA, the CDR3 is TGTGCCAGCATGCCCGGATTGGCGGCCCCGGAGACCCAGTACTTC. The V call is TRBV12-3 or TRBV12-4, the J call TRBJ2-5; D gene uncertain. The CDR3 spans 15 residues. V was pared by 7 bases and J by 5 bases, with 20 bases between.

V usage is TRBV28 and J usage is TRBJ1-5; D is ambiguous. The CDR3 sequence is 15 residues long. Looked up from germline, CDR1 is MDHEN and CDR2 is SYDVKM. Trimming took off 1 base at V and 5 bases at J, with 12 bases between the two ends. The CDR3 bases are TGTGCCAGCAGTTTATCCCCATCTGGGGATCAGCCCCAGCATTTT. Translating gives CASSLSPSGDQPQHF.

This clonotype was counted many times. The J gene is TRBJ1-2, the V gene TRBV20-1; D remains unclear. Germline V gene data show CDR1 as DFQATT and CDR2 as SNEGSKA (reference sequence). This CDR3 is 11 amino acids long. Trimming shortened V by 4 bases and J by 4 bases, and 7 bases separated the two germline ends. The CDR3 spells CSATLGYGYTF. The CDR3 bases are TGCAGTGCTACGTTGGGCTATGGCTACACCTTC.

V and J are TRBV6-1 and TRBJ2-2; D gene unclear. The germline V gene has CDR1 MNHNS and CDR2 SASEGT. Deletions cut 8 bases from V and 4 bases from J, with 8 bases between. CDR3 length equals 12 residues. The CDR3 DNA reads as TGTGCCAGCGCCTGGGGCACCGGGGAGCTGTTTTTT. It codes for CASAWGTGELFF.